This TCR beta chain was identified during a study of human T cells and chemical hapten exposure. The V segment lost 5 bases and the J segment 6 bases; nucleotides outside the gene matches: 3. The length of the CDR3 is 13 residues. The library tagged individual cDNA molecules with unique molecular identifiers. TCRdb re-called the RACE reads through MiXCR, storing one row per CDR3 protein. The repertoire holds approximately 68,000 distinct CDR3 sequences, with around 8.8% as singletons. In its sample, this clonotype was seen many times. Its antigen is unidentified. Overall study findings and caveats: DPC sensitization did not alter TCRs above 1 in 1000 frequency. Patch test score tracked positively with PT1 expanded TCR counts.

Time point of the sample: patch test 2, 6 weeks after DPC sensitization. The treatment was: therapeutic diphenylcyclopropenone sensitization with weekly scalp DPC. The sample was whole blood, taken in connection with sensitization to the hapten diphenylcyclopropenone (DPC). This TCR derives from a woman in her 50s with alopecia areata. Some clones in this sample may be carry-over from other donors' samples. The chain employs TRBV12-3 or TRBV12-4 and TRBJ2-1, with TRBD1 matching 8 bases. The CDR3 coding sequence is TGTGCCAGCAGTCTCACAGGGGGCAATGAGCAGTTCTTC. Its protein is CASSLTGGNEQFF.